Described below is a single T cell receptor (beta chain) sequence and its context. The antigen remains unidentified. Time point meaning: blood 4 weeks post-SBRT, at nephrectomy. Described treatment: 15 Gy SBRT to primary tumor, nephrectomy 4 weeks later. The data belong to a study of radiation and T cells in renal cell carcinoma. Study conclusions and caveats: Top tumor clonotypes rose in blood 2 weeks post-radiation, then contracted.

Assay: immunoSEQ multiplex PCR; the TCRdb copy retains only in-frame clones and omits some. The sample yields 130,000 to 150,000 clones, around 88% seen once. V lost 3 bases and J lost 4; bases outside the gene matches: 3. Germline V lookup: CDR1 SGHVS, CDR2 FQNEAQ. The CDR3 totals 14 residues. The receptor's source is a woman between 45 and 60 years old with renal cell carcinoma. The genes are TRBV7-8 and TRBJ1-3, with TRBD1 matching 7 bases. Sequencing was performed on blood, taken from a patient whose treatment included radiotherapy and nephrectomy. CDR3 sequence: CASSFTGDGNTIYF. In DNA, the CDR3 is TGTGCCAGCAGCTTTACAGGGGACGGAAACACCATATATTTT.